This T cell receptor (beta chain) was sequenced during a study of shared clonotypes between healthy human individuals. Study results and limitations: In general, naive subsets displayed greater estimated richness than memory subsets did. Non-shared clonotypes displayed generation probabilities falling below those of clonotypes present in all four donors.

Concerning this clone itself: Its antigen is undetermined.

The CDR3 runs to 14 residues. Trimming shortened V by 0 bases and J by 2 bases, and 8 bases separated the two germline ends. The germline CDR1 and CDR2 sequences are MNHEY and SMNVEV (reference sequence). CD8 cells regarded as naive lacked CD45RO, were positively chosen for CCR7, and omitted terminally differentiated effector memory CD45RA+ cells. Each subset's genomic DNA was split evenly across several immunoSEQ plates. Produced via immunoSEQ multiplex PCR; TCRdb's table is partial and in-frame only. The sample lists millions of clones; 85% to 95% were seen once. This sequence originates from a man younger than 35 in good health. Some clones in this sample may be carry-over from other donors' samples. The chain carries TRBV27 and TRBJ2-7; D not resolved. The sequenced material came from naive CD8+ T cells from PBMCs. In DNA, the CDR3 is TGTGCCAGCAGTTTATCCGACGGTCCCTACGAGCAGTACTTC. Translation: CASSLSDGPYEQYF.